This T cell receptor beta chain was recorded in a study of cytomegalovirus exposure and HLA in healthy donors. Study results and caveats: It is likely that the observed cluster of highly shared sequence variants was a sequencing artifact. TCR beta V- and J-gene trimming was later associated with a missense DCLRE1C variant.

No record exists of this donor's CMV serostatus. The CDR3 length is 17 residues. The V gene end was trimmed by 4 bases and the J gene end by 5 bases; junction bases not matched to a gene: 13. CDR1 and CDR2 from the germline V gene are SGHNT and YYREEE (reference sequence). Details on this clone: What it binds is unknown.

Researchers ran the PCR with 60 Vbeta and 13 Jbeta primers. In the original workflow: Later analysis identified tens of millions of unique TCR beta chains, some 10 million shared. Profiled with immunoSEQ multiplex PCR; TCRdb holds only in-frame clones, not every one. V and J calls plus clone size are reproduced from that table; the DNA served to infer D and trimming. The sample shows more than 90,000 clones, about 70% of them seen only once. The sequence was obtained from a human donor in good health. The chain combines TRBV5-4 with TRBJ1-4, with 8 bases fitting TRBD1. What was sequenced was PBMCs. The CDR3 loop is CASSARGQGPENEKLFF. The CDR3 nucleotides read TGTGCCAGCAGCGCGAGAGGACAGGGTCCGGAAAATGAAAAACTGTTTTTT.